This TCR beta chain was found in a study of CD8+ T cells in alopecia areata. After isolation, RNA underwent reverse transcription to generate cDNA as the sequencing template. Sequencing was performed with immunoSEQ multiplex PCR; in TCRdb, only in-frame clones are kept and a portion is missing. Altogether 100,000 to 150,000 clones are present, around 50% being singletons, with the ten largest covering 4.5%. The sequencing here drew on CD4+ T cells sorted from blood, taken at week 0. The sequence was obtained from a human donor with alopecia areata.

The CDR3 here is CASSINGGTDTGYGYTF. DNA of the CDR3: TGTGCCAGCAGCATCAATGGCGGGACGGACACTGGCTATGGCTACACCTTC. The J gene is TRBJ1-2, the V gene TRBV7-9; the D gene is possibly TRBD1 (5 bases). CDR3 length equals 17 residues. Germline lookup yields CDR1 SEHNR and CDR2 FQNEAQ (reference sequence). V lost 5 bases and J 4 bases, leaving 23 bases between the germline ends.